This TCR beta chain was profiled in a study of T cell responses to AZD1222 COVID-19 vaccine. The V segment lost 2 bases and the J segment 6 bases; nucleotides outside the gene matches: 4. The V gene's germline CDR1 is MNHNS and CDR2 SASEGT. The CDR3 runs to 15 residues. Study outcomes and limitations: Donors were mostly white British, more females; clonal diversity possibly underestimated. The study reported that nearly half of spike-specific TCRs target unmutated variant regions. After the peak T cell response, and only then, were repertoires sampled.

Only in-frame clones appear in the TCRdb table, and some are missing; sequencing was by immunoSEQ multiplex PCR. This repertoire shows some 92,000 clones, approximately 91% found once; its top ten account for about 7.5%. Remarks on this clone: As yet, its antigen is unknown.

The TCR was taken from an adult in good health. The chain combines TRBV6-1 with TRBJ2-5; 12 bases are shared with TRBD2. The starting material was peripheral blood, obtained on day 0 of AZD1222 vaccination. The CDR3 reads CASSEWTSGIKTQYF. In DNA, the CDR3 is TGTGCCAGCAGTGAATGGACTAGCGGGATTAAGACCCAGTACTTC.